This TCR beta chain derives from a study of blood T cell repertoires in COVID-19. Study-wide background: Nucleic acid was either cDNA or gDNA, and it came from T cells, B-cell-depleted T cells, or PBMCs.

This CDR3 contains 15 residues. The V gene lost 3 bases and the J gene lost 0 bases, with 10 bases spanning the gap. The germline gives CDR1 ENHRY, CDR2 SYGVKD. As handled by the study authors: Scientists estimated how many nucleated cells there were by amplifying reference gene primers. The protocol was immunoSEQ multiplex PCR, while the TCRdb copy is restricted to in-frame clones and leaves out a portion. D and trimming come from the DNA, and the V and J calls and clone size come from that table. Of about 34,000 clones listed, 77% are singletons. Sequences were obtained from peripheral blood. The receptor was derived from a human donor in a cohort sampled during active COVID-19. The rearrangement links TRBV10-3 to TRBJ2-3; D might be TRBD2 (6 bases). Here the CDR3 DNA reads TGTGCCATCAGTGACTTCCGGGAGAGCACAGATACGCAGTATTTT. Its protein product is CAISDFRESTDTQYF.